These T cell receptor beta chains were read from a single sample in a study of TIL therapy for anti-PD-1-resistant metastatic lung cancer. Only in-frame clones appear in the TCRdb table, and some are missing; sequencing was by immunoSEQ multiplex PCR. The sample lists just over 45,000 clones, 65% to 80% occurring once. This material consisted of blood, taken at baseline. The receptors derive from a man aged 70 or older with non-small cell lung cancer. Each CDR3 is given with its conserved first and last residue. Each record gives: clone size, J gene, D gene, V gene, CDR3 DNA, CDR3 protein. The D gene is left open where the match is weak. Only some rows state a clone size, as once, few, many or a class for expanded clones.

- | TRBJ2-2 | - | TRBV30 | TGTGCCTGGAGCCGAGGGACAATTCTCAACACCGGGGAGCTGTTTTTT | CAWSRGTILNTGELFF
few | TRBJ1-4 | - | TRBV5-1 | TGCGCCAGCAGCTTGCGGGGGCCGGGTGAAAAACTGTTTTTT | CASSLRGPGEKLFF
- | TRBJ1-3 | - | TRBV30 | TGTGCCTGGAGTGTACAGGGCGCGTCTGGAAACACCATATATTTT | CAWSVQGASGNTIYF
few | TRBJ2-5 | - | TRBV6-6 | TGTGCCAGCAGCCCCTTAGGTGGAGGAGCGCCGGAGACCCAGTACTTC | CASSPLGGGAPETQYF
- | TRBJ1-1 | TRBD1 | TRBV15 | TGTGCCACCAGCACAGGACAGGGTCTAGGAGCTTTCTTT | CATSTGQGLGAFF
once | TRBJ2-2 | - | TRBV7-6 | TGTGCCAGCAGCTTACCCAGGGAGGCCGGGGAGCTGTTTTTT | CASSLPREAGELFF
- | TRBJ1-2 | TRBD1 | TRBV5-4 | TGTGCCAGCACCATACAGGGGAGCTATGGCTACACCTTC | CASTIQGSYGYTF
- | TRBJ2-1 | TRBD1 | TRBV27 | TGTGCCAGCAGTCGGACAGGGGGTTCCTACAATGAGCAGTTCTTC | CASSRTGGSYNEQFF
- | TRBJ2-1 | TRBD1 | TRBV5-4 | TGTGCCAGCAGCCCAGGTCCCGGGACAGGGGGCGCCAACAATGAGCAGTTCTTC | CASSPGPGTGGANNEQFF
- | TRBJ2-1 | TRBD2 | TRBV5-1 | TGCGCCAGCAGCTACGGGACTAGCGGGAAAAATGAGCAGTTCTTC | CASSYGTSGKNEQFF
- | TRBJ2-5 | TRBD2 | TRBV11-3 | TGTGCCAGCAGCTTGGGACTAGCGGGAGGGACGAAAGAGACCCAGTACTTC | CASSLGLAGGTKETQYF
few | TRBJ1-1 | TRBD1 | TRBV7-2 | TGTGCCAGCAGCTTAGTGACAGGGAAGGGCACTGAAGCTTTCTTT | CASSLVTGKGTEAFF
- | TRBJ2-7 | - | TRBV4-1 | TGCGCCAGCAGCCAGGCCTGGACAGCCTACGAGCAGTACTTC | CASSQAWTAYEQYF
- | TRBJ2-7 | - | TRBV5-1 | TGCGCCAGCAGCCGGGACGGGAGCTCCTACGAGCAGTACTTC | CASSRDGSSYEQYF
- | TRBJ1-3 | - | TRBV10-2 | TGCGCCAGCAAACAACTCGACAGCTCTGGAAACACCATATATTTT | CASKQLDSSGNTIYF
- | TRBJ2-3 | - | TRBV5-6 | TGTGCCAGCAGCTTTACATCGACAGAACTCACAGATACGCAGTATTTT | CASSFTSTELTDTQYF
- | TRBJ1-1 | - | TRBV6-1 | TGTGCCAGCAGTGCAGAAGGTACCACTGAAGCTTTCTTT | CASSAEGTTEAFF
- | TRBJ1-4 | TRBD1 | TRBV15 | TGTGCCACCAGCAGATTATGGCGCAGGGGGGATCCTAATGAAAAACTGTTTTTT | CATSRLWRRGDPNEKLFF
few | TRBJ1-1 | - | TRBV7-6 | TGTGCCAGCAGCTTACAGGAGAACACTGAAGCTTTCTTT | CASSLQENTEAFF
- | TRBJ2-1 | - | TRBV11-3 | TGTGCCAGCAGCTTATGGGCAGGGGTTGACAATGAGCAGTTCTTC | CASSLWAGVDNEQFF
- | TRBJ2-5 | - | TRBV10-3 | TGTGCCATCAGTGAAAGGGAGGCAAACCAAGAGACCCAGTACTTC | CAISEREANQETQYF
- | TRBJ1-3 | - | TRBV15 | TGTGCCACCAGCAGAGATCGAGGGACAACTGACTCTGGAAACACCATATATTTT | CATSRDRGTTDSGNTIYF
- | TRBJ2-2 | TRBD1 | TRBV2 | TGTGCCAGCAGTATGTCAGGGGGCAAAGGGGAGCTGTTTTTT | CASSMSGGKGELFF
- | TRBJ2-3 | - | TRBV27 | TGTGCCAGCACCATGCGACGGAGCACAGATACGCAGTATTTT | CASTMRRSTDTQYF
- | TRBJ2-2 | TRBD2 | TRBV7-8 | TGTGCCAGCACGGGACTAGCGGGAGCGGGCGGGGAGCTGTTTTTT | CASTGLAGAGGELFF
- | TRBJ1-1 | TRBD1 | TRBV11-3 | TGTGCCAGCAGCTTAGGAACAGGGGAAACCGGCACTGAAGCTTTCTTT | CASSLGTGETGTEAFF
- | TRBJ1-2 | - | TRBV6-5 | TGTGCCAGCAGTGCTTACAGGGAGGGGTATGGCTACACCTTC | CASSAYREGYGYTF
few | TRBJ2-1 | TRBD2 | TRBV5-1 | TGCGCCAGCAGCCCCTGGACTAGCGGGGATAACTTCTTC | CASSPWTSGDNFF
- | TRBJ2-3 | TRBD2 | TRBV9 | TGTGCCAGCAGCGACGGGTCTAGCGGGATAGATACGCAGTATTTT | CASSDGSSGIDTQYF
- | TRBJ2-3 | - | TRBV9 | TGTGCCAGCAGCGTAACGGGCCTCACAGATACGCAGTATTTT | CASSVTGLTDTQYF
once | TRBJ1-1 | - | TRBV6-6 | TGTGCCAGCAGTTATATCCCGAACACTGAAGCTTTCTTT | CASSYIPNTEAFF
- | TRBJ2-7 | TRBD1 | TRBV5-1 | TGCGCCAGCAGCTTTACAGGGGACGAGCAGTACTTC | CASSFTGDEQYF
few | TRBJ2-7 | - | TRBV7-8 | TGTGCCAGCAGCTTAGTAGGGGGGAGGGCTTCCTACGAGCAGTACTTC | CASSLVGGRASYEQYF
- | TRBJ2-7 | - | TRBV7-3 | TGTGCCAGCAGCTTATCCAGCGGTTACGAGCAGTACTTC | CASSLSSGYEQYF
- | TRBJ2-2 | - | TRBV6-4 | TGTGCCAGCAGTGACAGGGCGGGCACCGGGGAGCTGTTTTTT | CASSDRAGTGELFF
- | TRBJ2-5 | - | TRBV25-1 | TGTGCCAGCAGTGAATTGGAAGAGACCCAGTACTTC | CASSELEETQYF
once | TRBJ2-1 | TRBD1 | TRBV9 | TGTGCCAGCAGCCCAGAGGGACAGGGGATCGATGAGCAGTTCTTC | CASSPEGQGIDEQFF
- | TRBJ2-2 | - | TRBV5-4 | TGTGCCAGCAGCTTGGTGGGAGAAGGCACCGGGGAGCTGTTTTTT | CASSLVGEGTGELFF
- | TRBJ2-1 | TRBD2 | TRBV28 | TGTGCCAGCAGGGTAACGGGACTAGCAAACAATGAGCAGTTCTTC | CASRVTGLANNEQFF
- | TRBJ2-5 | - | TRBV18 | TGTGCCAGCTCACGTAACAACAGGGAGACCCAGTACTTC | CASSRNNRETQYF
- | TRBJ1-1 | TRBD1 | TRBV2 | TGTGCCAGCAGGGATAAAAGGACAGGGCGAACTGAAGCTTTCTTT | CASRDKRTGRTEAFF
few | TRBJ1-2 | - | TRBV7-2 | TGTGCCAGCAGCTTAGAGGTGGGAGGCTACACCTTC | CASSLEVGGYTF
once | TRBJ1-1 | - | TRBV27 | TGTGCCAGCAGTGTCCCCGGGACACCCGGAACTGAAGCTTTCTTT | CASSVPGTPGTEAFF
- | TRBJ2-1 | TRBD2 | TRBV19 | TGTGCCAGTAAGCTAGCGGGAGGCAGCTCCTACAATGAGCAGTTCTTC | CASKLAGGSSYNEQFF
- | TRBJ2-1 | - | TRBV11-2 | TGTGCCAGCAGGGCCCTCTACGGATACAATGAGCAGTTCTTC | CASRALYGYNEQFF
- | TRBJ1-2 | TRBD1 | TRBV6-4 | TGTGCCAGCAGTATGGAAGGGACAGGGGGCGGCTACACCTTC | CASSMEGTGGGYTF
- | TRBJ2-1 | TRBD1 | TRBV5-5 | TGTGCCAGCAGCCGGGACAGGGTGGCTAGCGGATACAATGAGCAGTTCTTC | CASSRDRVASGYNEQFF
- | TRBJ2-1 | - | TRBV7-5 | TGTGTCAGAAGCTTAGATTGGACTAGGGACTACAATGAGCAGTTCTTC | CVRSLDWTRDYNEQFF
- | TRBJ1-5 | - | TRBV19 | TGTGCCAGTAGTATTACAGGTACCGGGGGCGGAAATCAGCCCCAGCATTTT | CASSITGTGGGNQPQHF
- | TRBJ2-2 | TRBD2 | TRBV27 | TGTGCCAGCAGTCTTTGGGGGGCTAGCGGGAGGACTCGAGACACCGGGGAGCTGTTTTTT | CASSLWGASGRTRDTGELFF
- | TRBJ2-6 | - | TRBV28 | TGTGCCAGCAGCTCACCCAGGGACCCCTCTGGGGCCAACGTCCTGACTTTC | CASSSPRDPSGANVLTF
- | TRBJ2-3 | - | TRBV5-1 | TGCGCCAGCAGCTTTGGCAGCCCCACAGATACGCAGTATTTT | CASSFGSPTDTQYF
- | TRBJ2-3 | TRBD2 | TRBV4-2 | TGTGCCAGCAGCCAAGAGCCTAGCGGGGCTAGAGATACGCAGTATTTT | CASSQEPSGARDTQYF
once | TRBJ2-1 | TRBD2 | TRBV6-7 | TGTGCCAGCAGTTACTCGGCCGATTGCAAGACTAGCGGGAACTCCTACAATGAGCAGTTCTTC | CASSYSADCKTSGNSYNEQFF
- | TRBJ1-5 | TRBD1 | TRBV2 | TGTGCCAGCAGACCGGGACAGGGGACCCCTAGGAGCAATCAGCCCCAGCATTTT | CASRPGQGTPRSNQPQHF
- | TRBJ2-2 | - | TRBV5-4 | TGTGCCAGCAGCCCCGCAAGCTTAAACACCGGGGAGCTGTTTTTT | CASSPASLNTGELFF
- | TRBJ2-1 | TRBD2 | TRBV28 | TGTGCCAGCAGTCAACGAACTAGCGGGAGGGCCGGGTGGCAGTTCTTC | CASSQRTSGRAGWQFF
- | TRBJ2-3 | - | TRBV6-5 | TGTGCCAGCAGTTACTCGAGGCTCCCAGATACGCAGTATTTT | CASSYSRLPDTQYF